This T cell receptor beta chain was recorded in a study of glioma-infiltrating T cells after dendritic cell vaccination. The study, taken as a whole, reports: Complete blood and tumor specimen sets were limited to few patients.

Points on this clone: The target antigen is unknown.

The time point is: after dendritic cell vaccination, including at tumor progression/relapse. No glioblastoma patient carried an isocitrate dehydrogenase mutation. Blood PBMC samples: pre-vaccination, two weeks post third vaccination, and at tumor progression. Primers: 60 V beta forward and 13 J beta reverse. Method: immunoSEQ multiplex PCR; TCRdb's copy keeps in-frame clones and lacks some. Of about 24,000 clones in the sample, roughly 90% are singletons; the top ten hold about 2.9%. The CDR3 extends over 18 amino acids. The chain couples TRBV21-1 to TRBJ2-7; TRBD2 is the table's D call, not checked against the DNA. TRBV21-1 is termed a pseudogene. This clonotype was obtained from a human donor with glioblastoma. This sample comprised blood, obtained after dendritic cell vaccination. The CDR3, as DNA: TGTGCCAGCAGCAAAGTGGGGGGAAAAACAGCCTACTTCTACGAGCAGTACTTC. Protein product: CASSKVGGKTAYFYEQYF.